A selection of T cell receptor beta chains follows, all from one sample in a study of identical twins. Via MiXCR, TCRdb re-called the 5' RACE reads, giving one row per CDR3 protein. The sample has 350,000 to 400,000 distinct CDR3 sequences; 9% are singletons. Sequenced sample: naive T cells sorted from blood. These receptors were obtained from a woman between 45 and 60 years old in good health. Each CDR3 is given with its conserved first and last residue. Each record gives: D gene, J gene, V gene, clone size, CDR3 protein, CDR3 DNA. A D gene is named only where the DNA matches it firmly. Size is omitted from some rows. Given values are once, few, many or a class for expanded clones.

.,TRBJ1-2,TRBV20-1,.,CSARSLGTRVVYGYTF,TGCAGTGCTCGCTCTCTCGGGACCAGGGTGGTCTATGGCTACACCTTC
TRBD1,TRBJ2-7,TRBV2,many,CASLRDRIIEQYF,TGTGCCAGCCTCCGGGACAGGATCATCGAGCAGTACTTC
TRBD2,TRBJ2-3,TRBV20-1,few,CSARGLGREHGGTQYF,TGCAGTGCTAGGGGCCTCGGGCGGGAGCATGGCGGTACGCAGTATTTT
.,TRBJ2-3,TRBV25-1,many,CASSNGRGLASTDTQYF,TGTGCCAGCTCCAACGGAAGGGGCCTAGCTAGCACAGATACGCAGTATTTT
.,TRBJ1-5,TRBV28,many,CASSQVGVGNQPQHF,TGTGCCAGCAGCCAAGTGGGGGTCGGCAATCAGCCCCAGCATTTT
.,TRBJ2-1,TRBV4-2,few,CASSQETYSYNEQFF,TGTGCCAGCAGCCAAGAAACTTACTCCTACAATGAGCAGTTCTTC
.,TRBJ2-1,TRBV6-1,many,CASSGSSNPYNEQFF,TGTGCCAGCAGTGGCTCCTCAAACCCTTACAATGAGCAGTTCTTC
.,TRBJ1-2,TRBV12-3/TRBV12-4,many,CASRQRGDSTGYTF,TGTGCCAGCAGGCAACGGGGCGATTCGACTGGCTACACCTTC
.,TRBJ1-3,TRBV2,.,CASIGDRGANTIYF,TGTGCCAGCATTGGGGATCGGGGAGCAAACACCATATATTTT
.,TRBJ1-1,TRBV11-1,many,CASSFSGRRTEAFF,TGTGCCAGCAGCTTTTCAGGGCGGCGCACTGAAGCTTTCTTT
.,TRBJ1-2,TRBV5-1,.,CASSSAGGLSYGYTF,TGCGCCAGCAGCTCCGCAGGTGGTCTATCGTATGGCTACACCTTC
TRBD1,TRBJ2-3,TRBV10-3,.,CAISASQGMDTQYF,TGTGCCATCAGTGCTTCACAGGGGATGGATACGCAGTATTTT
TRBD1,TRBJ2-2,TRBV7-6,.,CASSVGQFANTGELFF,TGTGCCAGCAGCGTGGGACAGTTCGCGAACACCGGGGAGCTGTTTTTT
TRBD2,TRBJ2-1,TRBV27,.,CASSSGARYNEQFF,TGTGCCAGCAGTAGCGGGGCGCGTTACAATGAGCAGTTCTTC
TRBD1,TRBJ1-2,TRBV13,many,CASSLNIQGAAGYTF,TGTGCCAGCAGCTTAAACATACAGGGGGCTGCTGGCTACACCTTC
.,TRBJ1-2,TRBV5-1,many,CASSLAGIYGYTF,TGCGCCAGCAGCTTGGCAGGGATCTATGGCTACACCTTC
.,TRBJ2-3,TRBV29-1,many,CSVPDGADTQYF,TGCAGCGTCCCGGATGGGGCAGATACGCAGTATTTT
.,TRBJ1-2,TRBV6-5,few,CASPEILGSNYGYTF,TGTGCCAGCCCTGAGATTTTGGGATCAAACTATGGCTACACCTTC
.,TRBJ1-1,TRBV18,.,CASSPRPGEAFF,TGTGCCAGCTCACCACGGCCAGGGGAGGCTTTCTTT
TRBD2,TRBJ2-1,TRBV11-3,few,CASSLELAVSYNEQFF,TGTGCCAGCAGCTTAGAACTAGCGGTATCCTACAATGAGCAGTTCTTC
.,TRBJ1-4,TRBV6-8,few,CARGGEKLFF,TGTGCCAGGGGGGGTGAAAAACTGTTTTTT
TRBD2,TRBJ2-1,TRBV6-1,many,CASRQRGGSYNEQFF,TGTGCCAGCAGACAACGGGGGGGATCCTACAATGAGCAGTTCTTC
.,TRBJ2-2,TRBV4-1,few,CASSQFKGDGELFF,TGCGCCAGCAGCCAATTCAAGGGGGACGGGGAGCTGTTTTTT
TRBD1,TRBJ2-3,TRBV10-2,many,CASSLQGPGTDTQYF,TGCGCCAGCAGTTTACAGGGGCCGGGGACAGATACGCAGTATTTT
TRBD2,TRBJ2-1,TRBV12-3/TRBV12-4,many,CASREGGLAVYNEQFF,TGTGCCAGCAGGGAAGGCGGACTAGCGGTATACAATGAGCAGTTCTTC
TRBD2,TRBJ2-3,TRBV2,.,CASRRTSGSAGDTQYF,TGTGCCAGCAGGAGGACCAGCGGGAGTGCGGGGGATACGCAGTATTTT
.,TRBJ2-1,TRBV15,many,CATSPLVRDKQFF,TGTGCCACCAGCCCCCTAGTCCGGGATAAGCAGTTCTTC
TRBD2,TRBJ2-3,TRBV12-3/TRBV12-4,few,CASNPAGVGIGTQYF,TGTGCCAGCAATCCAGCGGGGGTGGGGATCGGTACGCAGTATTTT
.,TRBJ2-2,TRBV2,few,CASSRGSNTGELFF,TGTGCCAGCTCGAGGGGGTCGAACACCGGGGAGCTGTTTTTT
TRBD2,TRBJ2-1,TRBV7-2,many,CASSQGGTREFF,TGTGCCAGCAGCCAGGGCGGGACTAGGGAGTTCTTC
.,TRBJ2-3,TRBV15,many,CATSRVGRDTDTQYF,TGTGCCACCAGCAGAGTGGGGCGGGATACGGATACGCAGTATTTT
.,TRBJ1-1,TRBV29-1,.,CSVEWQEEAFF,TGCAGCGTTGAATGGCAGGAGGAAGCTTTCTTT
TRBD1,TRBJ2-5,TRBV27,.,CATRTGYQETQYF,TGTGCCACTAGGACAGGGTACCAAGAGACCCAGTACTTC
.,TRBJ1-1,TRBV5-1,many,CASSLGGRIAEAFF,TGCGCCAGCAGCTTGGGGGGTCGGATCGCTGAAGCTTTCTTT
.,TRBJ2-3,TRBV4-1,many,CASSRLAGTDTQYF,TGCGCCAGCAGCAGGCTAGCCGGCACAGATACGCAGTATTTT
.,TRBJ2-1,TRBV5-1,many,CASSLGQINEQFF,TGCGCCAGCAGCTTGGGACAAATCAATGAGCAGTTCTTC
.,TRBJ2-3,TRBV20-1,.,CSARQQGRDDTQYF,TGCAGTGCTAGACAACAGGGAAGGGATGATACGCAGTATTTT
TRBD1,TRBJ1-2,TRBV12-3/TRBV12-4,.,CASSFSGQGPDGYTF,TGTGCCAGCAGTTTTTCGGGACAGGGCCCCGATGGCTACACCTTC
.,TRBJ1-1,TRBV27,few,CASNLRGGNTEAFF,TGTGCCAGCAACCTTAGGGGAGGAAACACTGAAGCTTTCTTT
.,TRBJ2-7,TRBV29-1,few,CSVTGDSLGYEQYF,TGCAGCGTTACGGGGGACAGCCTGGGGTACGAGCAGTACTTC
TRBD2,TRBJ2-2,TRBV20-1,.,CSARLAGGSTGELFF,TGCAGTGCCAGACTAGCGGGAGGTTCCACCGGGGAGCTGTTTTTT
.,TRBJ1-1,TRBV18,few,CASSPEYTEAFF,TGTGCCAGCTCACCGGAATACACTGAAGCTTTCTTT
TRBD2,TRBJ2-7,TRBV29-1,few,CSVKTSEYEQYF,TGCAGCGTTAAAACTAGCGAGTACGAGCAGTACTTC
TRBD2,TRBJ2-1,TRBV20-1,few,CSATQLAGSHNEQFF,TGCAGTGCAACCCAACTAGCGGGATCCCACAATGAGCAGTTCTTC
.,TRBJ2-2,TRBV5-1,few,CASSTDGATGELFF,TGCGCCAGCAGCACGGACGGGGCAACCGGGGAGCTGTTTTTT
.,TRBJ2-1,TRBV6-4,few,CASSDLANEQFF,TGTGCCAGCAGTGATTTAGCTAATGAGCAGTTCTTC
.,TRBJ2-1,TRBV20-1,few,CSARFMVEQFF,TGCAGTGCTAGATTCATGGTAGAGCAGTTCTTC
TRBD1,TRBJ2-1,TRBV6-5,.,CASSYRGGPYNEQFF,TGTGCCAGCAGTTACAGAGGGGGCCCGTACAATGAGCAGTTCTTC
.,TRBJ1-2,TRBV11-2,many,CASSPTLGNPNYGYTF,TGTGCCAGCAGCCCTACCTTGGGAAACCCAAACTATGGCTACACCTTC
TRBD2,TRBJ2-1,TRBV3-1,few,CASSQEGGRSNNEQFF,TGTGCCAGCAGCCAAGAAGGCGGGAGATCGAACAATGAGCAGTTCTTC